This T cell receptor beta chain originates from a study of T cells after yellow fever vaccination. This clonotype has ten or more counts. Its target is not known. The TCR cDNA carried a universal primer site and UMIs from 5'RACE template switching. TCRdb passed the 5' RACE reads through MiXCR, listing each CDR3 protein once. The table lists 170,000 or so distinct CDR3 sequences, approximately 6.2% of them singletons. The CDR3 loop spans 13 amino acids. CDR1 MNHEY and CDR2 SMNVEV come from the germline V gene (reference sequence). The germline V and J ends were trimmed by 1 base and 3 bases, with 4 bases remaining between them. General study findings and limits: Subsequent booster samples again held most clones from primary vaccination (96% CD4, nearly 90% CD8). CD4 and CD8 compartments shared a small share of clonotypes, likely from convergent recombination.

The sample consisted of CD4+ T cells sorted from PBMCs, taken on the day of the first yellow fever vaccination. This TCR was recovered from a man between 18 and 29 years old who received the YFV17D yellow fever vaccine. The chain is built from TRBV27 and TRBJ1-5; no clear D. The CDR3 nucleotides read TGTGCCAGCAGTTTATTAGCCAATCAGCCCCAGCATTTT. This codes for CASSLLANQPQHF.